A single sample is the source of the 15 T cell receptor beta chains below, sequenced in a study of T cells in Graves' hyperthyroidism and ophthalmopathy. Amplified regions were TCR beta CDR3 sequences from RNA transcripts. Carried out on the TCR CDR3, a first-round RT-PCR used the HTBI primer set. TCRdb passed the multiplex PCR reads through MiXCR, listing each CDR3 protein once. This sample has fewer than 350,000 distinct CDR3 sequences, with about 20% found just once. Sequencing input: blood. These receptors were obtained from a woman aged 50 to 65 with Graves' hyperthyroidism.

The CDR3 is CASSLGGEGSYNEQFF. CDR3 sequence (DNA): TGTGCCAGCAGCTTAGGGGGGGAGGGTTCCTACAATGAGCAGTTCTTC. The rearrangement uses TRBV11-1 and TRBJ2-1; 7 positions match TRBD2. The V gene end was trimmed by 1 base and the J gene end by 1 base; junction bases not matched to a gene: 4. The CDR3 loop spans 16 amino acids. The germline V gene has CDR1 SGHAT and CDR2 FQDESV (reference sequence).

This clonotype occurred many times. This rearrangement joins TRBV29-1 to TRBJ2-3; TRBD1 aligns across 7 bases. There are 13 residues in the CDR3. Germline trimming cut 7 bases from V and 5 bases from J; bases unmatched to any gene: 9. The germline V gene has CDR1 SQVTM and CDR2 ANQGSEA. CDR3 protein: CSANRGHRDTQYF. The CDR3 nucleotides are TGCAGCGCAAACAGGGGCCATAGAGATACGCAGTATTTT.

This clonotype was counted only a few times. The chain uses TRBV9 and TRBJ1-1; D remains unclear. The CDR3 contains 18 residues. Germline CDR1 reads SGDLS; CDR2 reads YYNGEE. V lost 2 bases to trimming and J lost 0 bases, with 20 bases between them. The DNA for the CDR3 is TGTGCCAGCAGCGTCGAACCGAGACATATCGTCGTGAACACTGAAGCTTTCTTT. Its protein is CASSVEPRHIVVNTEAFF.

J is TRBJ2-7 and V is TRBV11-2; TRBD2 is a possible D gene (5 bases). The CDR3 runs 15 residues. Deletions cut 3 bases from V and 7 bases from J, with 19 bases between. In germline, CDR1 is SGHAT, CDR2 FQNNGV. CDR3 loop: CASSFNPVVRGEQYF. The DNA of the CDR3 is TGTGCCAGCAGCTTTAACCCTGTCGTTCGAGGGGAGCAGTACTTC.

This clonotype was detected many times. The V and J genes are TRBV27 and TRBJ2-3, with D possibly TRBD2 on 7 matching bases. V was pared by 3 bases and J by 2 bases, with 9 bases between. Germline loops: CDR1 MNHEY, CDR2 SMNVEV (reference sequence). The CDR3 contains 14 residues. This CDR3 is CASSFGGHTDTQYF. Written as DNA, the CDR3 is TGTGCCAGCAGTTTCGGGGGGCACACAGATACGCAGTATTTT.

This clonotype was detected a few times. The chain employs TRBV20-1 and TRBJ2-7; D is undetermined. CDR1 is DFQATT, CDR2 SNEGSKA, per germline (reference sequence). This CDR3 is built from 15 residues. The ends were cut back, 0 bases at V and 2 bases at J, with 14 bases in the middle. The DNA for the CDR3 is TGCAGTGCTAGAGATCTCATCGTATCCCCCTACGAGCAGTACTTC. The encoded protein is CSARDLIVSPYEQYF.

Ten or more counts support this clonotype. The chain carries TRBV11-2 and TRBJ1-1; 8 bases match TRBD1. The trim removed 5 bases at V and 3 bases at J, leaving 8 bases unmatched. The CDR3 has 15 amino acids. Germline CDR1 and CDR2: SGHAT and FQNNGV. The CDR3 sequence is CASSRKTGVYTEAFF. In nucleotides, the CDR3 is TGTGCCAGCAGCAGAAAGACAGGGGTGTACACTGAAGCTTTCTTT.

The chain links TRBV4-2 to TRBJ2-5; D is ambiguous. Germline V lookup: CDR1 LGHNA, CDR2 YNFKEQ. The V end lost 0 bases, the J end lost 1 base, and 9 bases lay between the germline ends. The CDR3 length is 15 residues. The CDR3 sequence: CASSQELSGQETQYF. In DNA form, the CDR3 reads TGTGCCAGCAGCCAAGAGCTGAGTGGCCAAGAGACCCAGTACTTC.

A word on this clonotype: At one of its ends the junction is not consistent with the germline gene, which may arise from a read error. The chain has TRBV10-2 and TRBJ1-1; a weak D match, TRBD1 (6 bases). The V gene's germline CDR1 is WSHSY and CDR2 SAAADI. The CDR3 runs to 14 residues. The CDR3 region is CASSERGENTEALF. The CDR3, as DNA: TGCGCCAGCAGTGAGAGGGGGGAGAACACTGAAGCTCTCTTT.

This clonotype was detected only a few times. The junction shows a germline mismatch at one end, possibly a read error. The rearrangement uses TRBV7-9 and TRBJ2-1; the match to TRBD2 covers 9 bases. The V gene's germline CDR1 is SEHNR and CDR2 FQNEAQ (reference sequence). The CDR3 is made up of 16 amino acids. The CDR3, as DNA: TGTGCCAGCACCTTGGGGAATAGCGGGGGACTCGATGAGCAGTCCTTC. This sequence encodes CASTLGNSGGLDEQSF.

The chain couples TRBV12-3 or TRBV12-4 to TRBJ2-2; 8 nucleotides agree with TRBD2. The CDR3 totals 16 residues. V lost 2 bases, J lost 5 bases, and 7 bases stayed unmatched. CDR3 residues: CASSLNGLALTGELFF. CDR3 DNA sequence: TGTGCCAGCAGTTTAAACGGACTAGCTCTTACCGGGGAGCTGTTTTTT.

This clonotype was counted many times. The chain employs TRBV18 and TRBJ2-3; D is unclear. Germline V gene lookup returns CDR1 KGHSH and CDR2 LQKENI. Between the trimmed V and J ends, which lost 4 bases and 6 bases, there was a span of 5 bases. The CDR3 totals 11 residues. CDR3 nucleotide sequence: TGTGCCAGCTCACGCGCCGATACGCAGTATTTT. Protein product: CASSRADTQYF.

Comments on this clonotype: This clone may be a read error of a much larger clone one base away. The CDR3 does not end in the conserved phenylalanine or tryptophan, so this is likely a read error. The chain couples TRBV12-3 or TRBV12-4 to TRBJ1-1, with TRBD1 as a possible D gene (5 bases). The CDR3 spans 14 residues. Trimming stripped 6 bases from V and 0 bases from J, with 11 bases between. The CDR3 sequence is CASSRQSLNTEAFS. The CDR3 DNA sequence: TGTGCCAGCAGCCGACAGAGTTTGAACACTGAAGCTTTCTCT.

The chain couples TRBV5-1 to TRBJ2-5; D ambiguous. The CDR3 is 14 amino acids. The germline V gene has CDR1 SGHRS and CDR2 YFSETQ. Trimming cost V 0 bases and J 2 bases, with 8 bases left between them. The CDR3, as DNA: TGCGCCAGCAGCTTGGTCCAGAAACAAGAGACCCAGTACTTC. This gives the protein CASSLVQKQETQYF.

Ten or more counts support this clonotype. This chain connects TRBV18 to TRBJ1-6; 7 bases are shared with TRBD1. V lost 5 bases, J lost 8 bases, and 12 bases stayed unmatched. This CDR3 has 16 residues. The germline V gene encodes CDR1 KGHSH and CDR2 LQKENI. CDR3 protein: CASSTDRVELDSPLHF. CDR3 nucleotides: TGTGCCAGCTCAACCGACAGGGTCGAGTTGGATTCACCCCTCCACTTT.